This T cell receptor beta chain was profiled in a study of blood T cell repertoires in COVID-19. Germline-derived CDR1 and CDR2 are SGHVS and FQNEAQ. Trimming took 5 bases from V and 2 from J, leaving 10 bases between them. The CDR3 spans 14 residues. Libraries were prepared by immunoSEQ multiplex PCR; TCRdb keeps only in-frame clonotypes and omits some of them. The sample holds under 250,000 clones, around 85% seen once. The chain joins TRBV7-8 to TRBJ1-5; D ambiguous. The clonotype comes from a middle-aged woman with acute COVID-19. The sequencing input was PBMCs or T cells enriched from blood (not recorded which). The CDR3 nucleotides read TGTGCCAGCAGCCTACAGATCCGCAATCAGCCCCAGCATTTT. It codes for CASSLQIRNQPQHF.